Sequencing of this TCR beta chain was carried out in a study of T-cell memory formation after mild COVID-19. The CDR3 totals 14 residues. CDR1 SGHNT and CDR2 YYREEE come from the germline V gene (reference sequence). The V end lost 0 bases, the J end lost 6 bases, and 12 bases lay between the germline ends. A word on this clonotype: Antigen unknown.

TCRdb called the 5' RACE reads again in MiXCR, with one record for every CDR3 protein. The repertoire has approximately 410,000 distinct CDR3 sequences, about 25% of them found once; the top ten carry around 12%. Regarding the study as a whole: Mostly located in CM and EM were contracting CD4+ clones, with contracting CD8+ clones located in EMRA. CD4+ bias marked clones expanding day 15 to 37, unlike balanced contracting clones.

Sample: PBMCs or a T cell subset sorted from them (not recorded which). The rearrangement links TRBV5-4 to TRBJ2-5; D may be TRBD2 (6 bases). The sequence derives from an adult woman who had mild COVID-19 (a few samples of this study predate the infection). Cell type and time point are not known. The CDR3 bases are TGTGCCAGCAGCTTGGAGATGCGGGGCCAGACCCAGTACTTC. Its protein is CASSLEMRGQTQYF.